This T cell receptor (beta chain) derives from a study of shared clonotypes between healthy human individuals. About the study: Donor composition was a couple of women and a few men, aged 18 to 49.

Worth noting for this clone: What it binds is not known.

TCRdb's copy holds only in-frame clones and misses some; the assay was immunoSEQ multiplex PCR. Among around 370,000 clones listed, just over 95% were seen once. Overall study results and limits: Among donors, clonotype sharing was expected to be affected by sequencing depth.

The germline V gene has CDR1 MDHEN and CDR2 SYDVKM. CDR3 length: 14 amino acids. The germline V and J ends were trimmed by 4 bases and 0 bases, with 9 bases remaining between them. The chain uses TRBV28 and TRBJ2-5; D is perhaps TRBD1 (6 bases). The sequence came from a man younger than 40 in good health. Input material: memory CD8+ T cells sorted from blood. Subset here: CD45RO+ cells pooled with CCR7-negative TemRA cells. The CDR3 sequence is CASSSGHDQETQYF. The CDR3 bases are TGTGCCAGCAGTTCGGGACACGACCAAGAGACCCAGTACTTC.